The 9 T cell receptor beta chains below come from one sample, sequenced in a study of cytomegalovirus exposure and HLA in healthy donors. Both 60 Vbeta primers and 13 Jbeta primers went into the PCR. Only in-frame clones appear in the TCRdb table, and some are missing; sequencing was by immunoSEQ multiplex PCR. The top ten hold over 2% of the sample, which has roughly 120,000 clones, around four fifths seen once. The material sequenced was PBMCs. Receptors were obtained from a woman aged 40 to 49 in good health and CMV-seropositive.

This clone occurred once. The CDR3 DNA follows: TGTGCCAGCAGCTTGGAACAGCGGGAGACAGGAGAGCAGTACTTC. The encoded protein is CASSLEQRETGEQYF. The chain combines TRBV5-4 with TRBJ2-7; the match to TRBD2 covers 8 bases. Germline V gene sequence: CDR1 SGHNT, CDR2 YYREEE (reference sequence). The CDR3 runs 15 residues. Losses at the gene ends were 0 bases for V and 7 bases for J; bases not matched to a gene: 9.

This clone was observed a few times. The chain couples TRBV7-3 to TRBJ1-1, with TRBD1 matching 9 bases. J lost 5 bases, V lost 5 bases, and 3 bases had no gene match. The CDR3 runs to 13 residues. Germline V gene sequence: CDR1 SGHTA, CDR2 FQGTGA. The CDR3 sequence: CASSRDRATEAFF. Written as DNA, the CDR3 is TGTGCCAGCAGCAGGGACAGGGCAACTGAAGCTTTCTTT.

This clone was detected a few times. The chain combines TRBV18 with TRBJ1-2; 7 bases map to TRBD1. V lost 6 bases, J lost 7 bases, and 5 bases stayed unmatched. CDR3 size: 12 residues. Germline CDR1 and CDR2: KGHSH and LQKENI. CDR3 sequence reads: CASSQGDSGYTF. The CDR3 coding sequence is TGTGCCAGCTCCCAAGGGGACAGTGGCTACACCTTC.

This clone has just one count. This sequence joins TRBV4-1 and TRBJ2-7, with 7 bases matching TRBD2. Per germline, CDR1 MGHRA and CDR2 YSYEKL. With 1 base clipped from V and 5 bases from J, the junction kept 11 bases outside the gene matches. CDR3 length: 16 residues. CDR3 bases: TGCGCCAGCAGCCAAGGCCGAATAGCGGGTAGCGACGAGCAGTACTTC. Translating gives CASSQGRIAGSDEQYF.

The J gene is TRBJ1-1, the V gene TRBV7-2, with a weak D call TRBD1 (6 bases). The CDR3 spans 15 residues. Germline CDR1 and CDR2: SGHTA and FQGNSA. The V gene lost 5 bases and the J gene lost 2 bases, with 15 bases spanning the gap. This chain's CDR3 is CASSPRGQLNTEAFF. The CDR3 DNA reads as TGTGCCAGCAGCCCAAGGGGACAACTTAACACTGAAGCTTTCTTT. Filled out from reference TRBV7-2 and TRBJ1-1, the complete variable domain reads GAGVSQSPSNKVTEKGKDVELRCDPISGHTALYWYRQSLGQGLEFLIYFQGNSAPDKSGLPSDRFSAERTGGSVSTLTIQRTQQEDSAVYLCASSPRGQLNTEAFFGQGTRLTVV.

This clone was seen a few times. The chain uses TRBV11-2 and TRBJ2-7, with 7 bases matching TRBD1. This CDR3 comprises 15 residues. Germline V gene data show CDR1 as SGHAT and CDR2 as FQNNGV. The V segment lost 0 bases and the J segment 6 bases; nucleotides outside the gene matches: 8. CDR3 amino acids: CASSLDRQGTAEQYF. The CDR3 coding sequence is TGTGCCAGCAGCTTAGATAGACAGGGAACCGCCGAGCAGTACTTC.

This clone was detected a few times. The chain combines TRBV5-1 with TRBJ2-5; the D gene is possibly TRBD2 (5 bases). The germline gives CDR1 SGHRS, CDR2 YFSETQ. Trimming shortened V by 5 bases and J by 0 bases, and 11 bases separated the two germline ends. The CDR3 spans 14 residues. For the CDR3, the DNA is TGCGCCAGCAGGGCAAGGCGGGACCAAGAGACCCAGTACTTC. Its protein product is CASRARRDQETQYF.

The V gene is TRBV29-1, the J gene TRBJ2-3, with unresolved D. Germline V gives CDR1 SQVTM, CDR2 ANQGSEA. Trimming took 3 bases from V and 6 from J, leaving 10 bases between them. The CDR3 extends over 12 amino acids. DNA for the CDR3: TGCAGCGTTGATAACCAACTCGATACGCAGTATTTT. Translation gives CSVDNQLDTQYF.

The chain is built from TRBV28 and TRBJ1-1, with 7 bases identical to TRBD1. The CDR3 spans 16 residues. Germline loops: CDR1 MDHEN, CDR2 SYDVKM. V lost 4 bases and J lost 4; bases outside the gene matches: 12. The CDR3 sequence is CASSSPYTTGRTEAFF. The CDR3 coding sequence is TGTGCCAGCAGTTCCCCTTACACGACAGGGCGCACTGAAGCTTTCTTT.